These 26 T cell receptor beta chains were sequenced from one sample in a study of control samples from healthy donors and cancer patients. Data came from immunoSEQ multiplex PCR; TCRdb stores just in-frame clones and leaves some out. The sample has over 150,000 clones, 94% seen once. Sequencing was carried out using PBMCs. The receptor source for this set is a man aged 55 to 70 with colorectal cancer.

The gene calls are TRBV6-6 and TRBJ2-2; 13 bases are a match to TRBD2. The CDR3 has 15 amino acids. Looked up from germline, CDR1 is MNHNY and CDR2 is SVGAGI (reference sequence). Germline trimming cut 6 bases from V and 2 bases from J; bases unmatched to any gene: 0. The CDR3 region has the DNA TGTGCCAGCAGGGGACTAGCGGGAAACACCGGGGAGCTGTTTTTT. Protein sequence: CASRGLAGNTGELFF.

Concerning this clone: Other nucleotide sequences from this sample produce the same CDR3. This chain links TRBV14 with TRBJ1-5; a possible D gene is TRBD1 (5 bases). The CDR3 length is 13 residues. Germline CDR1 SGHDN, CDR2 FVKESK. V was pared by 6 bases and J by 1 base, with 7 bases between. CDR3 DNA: TGTGCCAGCAGTCAGGGAAGCAATCAGCCCCAGCATTTT. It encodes CASSQGSNQPQHF.

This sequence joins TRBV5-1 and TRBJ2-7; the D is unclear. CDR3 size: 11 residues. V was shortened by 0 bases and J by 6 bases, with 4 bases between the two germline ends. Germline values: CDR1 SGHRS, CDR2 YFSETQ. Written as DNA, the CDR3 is TGCGCCAGCAGCTTGGAATCCGAGCAGTACTTC. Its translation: CASSLESEQYF.

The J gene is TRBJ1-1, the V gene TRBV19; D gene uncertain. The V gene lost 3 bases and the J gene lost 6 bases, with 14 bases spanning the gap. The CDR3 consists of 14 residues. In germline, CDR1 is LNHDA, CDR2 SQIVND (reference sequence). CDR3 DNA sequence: TGTGCCAGTAGTATGGATACGGGCAGCCCTGAAGCTTTCTTT. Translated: CASSMDTGSPEAFF.

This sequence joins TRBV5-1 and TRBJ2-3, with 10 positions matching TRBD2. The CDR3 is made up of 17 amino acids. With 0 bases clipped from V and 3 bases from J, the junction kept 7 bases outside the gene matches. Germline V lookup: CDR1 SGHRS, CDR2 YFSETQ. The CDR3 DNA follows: TGCGCCAGCAGCTTGGCGGTAGCGGGGGGAAGGACAGATACGCAGTATTTT. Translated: CASSLAVAGGRTDTQYF.

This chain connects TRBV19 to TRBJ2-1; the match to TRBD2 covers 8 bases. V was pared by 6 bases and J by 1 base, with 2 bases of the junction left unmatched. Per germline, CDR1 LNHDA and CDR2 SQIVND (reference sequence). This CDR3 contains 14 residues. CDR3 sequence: CASSTSGSYNEQFF. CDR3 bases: TGTGCCAGTAGCACTAGCGGATCCTACAATGAGCAGTTCTTC.

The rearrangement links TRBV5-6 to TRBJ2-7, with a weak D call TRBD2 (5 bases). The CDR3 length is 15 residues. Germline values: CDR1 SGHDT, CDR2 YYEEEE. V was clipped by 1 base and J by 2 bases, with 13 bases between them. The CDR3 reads CASSLSGLWPYEQYF. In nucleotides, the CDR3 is TGTGCCAGCAGCTTGAGCGGACTCTGGCCCTACGAGCAGTACTTC.

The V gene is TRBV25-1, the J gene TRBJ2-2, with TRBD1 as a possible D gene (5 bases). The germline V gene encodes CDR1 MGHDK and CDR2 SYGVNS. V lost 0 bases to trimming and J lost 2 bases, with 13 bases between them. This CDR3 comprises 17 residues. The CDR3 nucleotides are TGTGCCAGCAGTGAATATAGTAAGGGGCGAAACACCGGGGAGCTGTTTTTT. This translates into CASSEYSKGRNTGELFF. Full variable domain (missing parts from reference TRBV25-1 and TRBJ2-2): EADIYQTPRYLVIGTGKKITLECSQTMGHDKMYWYQQDPGMELHLIHYSYGVNSTEKGDLSSESTVSRIRTEHFPLTLESARPSHTSQYLCASSEYSKGRNTGELFFGEGSRLTVL.

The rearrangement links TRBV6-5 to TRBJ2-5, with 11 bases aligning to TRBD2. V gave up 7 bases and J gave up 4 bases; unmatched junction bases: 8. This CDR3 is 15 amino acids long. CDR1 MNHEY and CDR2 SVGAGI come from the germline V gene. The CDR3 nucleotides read TGTGCCAGCACCCGTAGCGGGGGGGCAGGAGAGACCCAGTACTTC. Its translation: CASTRSGGAGETQYF.

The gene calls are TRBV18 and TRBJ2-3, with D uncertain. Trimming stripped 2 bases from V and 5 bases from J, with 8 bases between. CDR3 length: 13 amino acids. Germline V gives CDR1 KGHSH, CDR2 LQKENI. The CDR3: CASSPGRRDTQYF. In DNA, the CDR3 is TGTGCCAGCTCACCAGGACGAAGAGATACGCAGTATTTT.

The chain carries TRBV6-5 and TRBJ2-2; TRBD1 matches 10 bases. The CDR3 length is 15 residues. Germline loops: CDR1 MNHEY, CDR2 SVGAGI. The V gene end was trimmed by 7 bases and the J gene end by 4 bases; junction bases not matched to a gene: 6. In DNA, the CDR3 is TGTGCCAGCACCCGACAGGGGGCGAGCACCGGGGAGCTGTTTTTT. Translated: CASTRQGASTGELFF.

The CDR3 region has the DNA TGTGCCAGCAGCCTTGGCCTCTCTGAAGCTTTCTTT. This codes for CASSLGLSEAFF. The V call is TRBV7-9, the J call TRBJ1-1; D remains unclear. V was shortened by 5 bases and J by 6 bases, with 10 bases between the two germline ends. The CDR3 is 12 residues long. Germline V gene data show CDR1 as SEHNR and CDR2 as FQNEAQ (reference sequence).

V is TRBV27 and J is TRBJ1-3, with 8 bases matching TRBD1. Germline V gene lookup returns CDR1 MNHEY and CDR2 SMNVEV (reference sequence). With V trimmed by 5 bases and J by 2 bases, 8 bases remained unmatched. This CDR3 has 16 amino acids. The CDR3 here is CASSDRQGFAGNTIYF. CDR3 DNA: TGTGCCAGCAGTGACAGACAGGGGTTCGCTGGAAACACCATATATTTT.

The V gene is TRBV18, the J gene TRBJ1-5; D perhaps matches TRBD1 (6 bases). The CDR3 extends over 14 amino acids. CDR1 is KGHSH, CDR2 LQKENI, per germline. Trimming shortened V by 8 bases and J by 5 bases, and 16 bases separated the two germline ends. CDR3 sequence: CASATGHLYQPQHF. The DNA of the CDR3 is TGTGCCAGCGCTACGGGACACCTTTATCAGCCCCAGCATTTT.

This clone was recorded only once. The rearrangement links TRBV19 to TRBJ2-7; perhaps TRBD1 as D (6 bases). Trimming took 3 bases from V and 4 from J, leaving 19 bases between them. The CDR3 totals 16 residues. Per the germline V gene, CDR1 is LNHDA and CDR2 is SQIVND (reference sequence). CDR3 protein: CASSIGVLGARYEQYF. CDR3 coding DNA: TGTGCCAGTAGTATCGGCGTTTTGGGGGCGAGATACGAGCAGTACTTC.

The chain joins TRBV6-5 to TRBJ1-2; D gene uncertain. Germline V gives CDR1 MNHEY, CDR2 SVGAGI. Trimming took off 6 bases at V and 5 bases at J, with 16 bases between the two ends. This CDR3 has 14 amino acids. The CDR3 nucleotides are TGTGCCAGCAGATTTACCCGGCCCAATTATGGCTACACCTTC. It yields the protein CASRFTRPNYGYTF.

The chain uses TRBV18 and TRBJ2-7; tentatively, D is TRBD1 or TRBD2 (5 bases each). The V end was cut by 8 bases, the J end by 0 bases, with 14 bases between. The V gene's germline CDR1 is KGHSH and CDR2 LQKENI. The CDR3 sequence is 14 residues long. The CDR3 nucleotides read TGTGCCAGCCGCCCCCCCGGGACCTCCTACGAGCAGTACTTC. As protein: CASRPPGTSYEQYF.

CDR3 in DNA: TGCGCCAGCAGCTTCCTAGCAGGGGTAAGCTCCTACGAGCAGTACTTC. Amino acids: CASSFLAGVSSYEQYF. The J gene is TRBJ2-7, the V gene TRBV5-1; D is perhaps TRBD1 (6 bases). This CDR3 comprises 16 residues. V lost 2 bases, J lost 0 bases, and 15 bases lay in between. In germline, CDR1 is SGHRS, CDR2 YFSETQ. Full variable domain (remainder filled in from reference TRBV5-1 and TRBJ2-7): KAGVTQTPRYLIKTRGQQVTLSCSPISGHRSVSWYQQTPGQGLQFLFEYFSETQRNKGNFPGRFSGRQFSNSRSEMNVSTLELGDSALYLCASSFLAGVSSYEQYFGPGTRLTVT.

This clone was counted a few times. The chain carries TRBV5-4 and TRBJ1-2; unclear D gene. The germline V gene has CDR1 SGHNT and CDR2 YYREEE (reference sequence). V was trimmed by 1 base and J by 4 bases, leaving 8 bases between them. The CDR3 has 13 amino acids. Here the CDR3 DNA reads TGTGCCAGCAGCTTGAAAGGGCCCTATGGCTACACCTTC. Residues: CASSLKGPYGYTF.

The DNA of the CDR3 is TGTGCCAGCAGCTCGACTAGCGGGGGTCCCTCCTACGAGCAGTACTTC. The encoded protein is CASSSTSGGPSYEQYF. The V and J genes are TRBV7-2 and TRBJ2-7; 12 bases fit TRBD2. Per the germline V gene, CDR1 is SGHTA and CDR2 is FQGNSA. V trimming: 4 bases; J trimming: 0 bases; junction bases outside the gene matches: 4. The CDR3 is 16 residues long. The full variable domain, rest sourced from reference TRBV7-2 and TRBJ2-7, is GAGVSQSPSNKVTEKGKDVELRCDPISGHTALYWYRQSLGQGLEFLIYFQGNSAPDKSGLPSDRFSAERTGGSVSTLTIQRTQQEDSAVYLCASSSTSGGPSYEQYFGPGTRLTVT.

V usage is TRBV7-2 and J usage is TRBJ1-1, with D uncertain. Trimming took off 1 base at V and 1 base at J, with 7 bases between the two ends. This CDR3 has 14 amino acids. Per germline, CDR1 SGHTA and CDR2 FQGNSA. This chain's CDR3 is CASSLVIENTEAFF. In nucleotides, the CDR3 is TGTGCCAGCAGCTTAGTGATCGAGAACACTGAAGCTTTCTTT.

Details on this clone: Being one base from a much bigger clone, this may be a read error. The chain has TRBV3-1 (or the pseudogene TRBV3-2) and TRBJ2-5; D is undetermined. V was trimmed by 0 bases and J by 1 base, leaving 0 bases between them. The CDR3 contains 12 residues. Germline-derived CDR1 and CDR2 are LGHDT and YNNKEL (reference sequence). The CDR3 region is CASSQDQETQYF. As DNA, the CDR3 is TGTGCCAGCAGCCAAGACCAAGAGACCCAGTACTTC.

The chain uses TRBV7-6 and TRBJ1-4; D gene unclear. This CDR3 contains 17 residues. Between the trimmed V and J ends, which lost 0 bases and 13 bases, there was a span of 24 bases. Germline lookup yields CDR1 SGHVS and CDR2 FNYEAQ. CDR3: CASSLARKETPRKGLFF. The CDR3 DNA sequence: TGTGCCAGCAGCTTAGCGCGCAAGGAGACCCCAAGAAAAGGACTGTTTTTT.

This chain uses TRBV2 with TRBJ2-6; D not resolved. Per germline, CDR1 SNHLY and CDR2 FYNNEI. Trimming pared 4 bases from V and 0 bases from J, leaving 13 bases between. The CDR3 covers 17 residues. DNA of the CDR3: TGTGCCAGCAGTGGCCAGTTTTCTCTCTCTGGGGCCAACGTCCTGACTTTC. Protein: CASSGQFSLSGANVLTF.

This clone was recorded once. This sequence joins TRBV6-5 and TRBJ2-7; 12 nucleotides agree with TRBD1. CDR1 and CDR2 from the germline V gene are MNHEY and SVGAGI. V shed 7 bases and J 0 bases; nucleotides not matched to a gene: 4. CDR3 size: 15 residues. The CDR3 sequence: CASIPGQGASYEQYF. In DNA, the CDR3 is TGTGCCAGCATTCCGGGACAGGGGGCCTCCTACGAGCAGTACTTC.

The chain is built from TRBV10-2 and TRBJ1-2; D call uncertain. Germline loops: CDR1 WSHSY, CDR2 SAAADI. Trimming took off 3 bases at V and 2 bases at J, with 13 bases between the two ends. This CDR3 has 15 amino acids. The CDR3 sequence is CASSDSGKQNYGYTF. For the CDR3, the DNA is TGCGCCAGCAGTGACTCGGGGAAGCAAAACTATGGCTACACCTTC.